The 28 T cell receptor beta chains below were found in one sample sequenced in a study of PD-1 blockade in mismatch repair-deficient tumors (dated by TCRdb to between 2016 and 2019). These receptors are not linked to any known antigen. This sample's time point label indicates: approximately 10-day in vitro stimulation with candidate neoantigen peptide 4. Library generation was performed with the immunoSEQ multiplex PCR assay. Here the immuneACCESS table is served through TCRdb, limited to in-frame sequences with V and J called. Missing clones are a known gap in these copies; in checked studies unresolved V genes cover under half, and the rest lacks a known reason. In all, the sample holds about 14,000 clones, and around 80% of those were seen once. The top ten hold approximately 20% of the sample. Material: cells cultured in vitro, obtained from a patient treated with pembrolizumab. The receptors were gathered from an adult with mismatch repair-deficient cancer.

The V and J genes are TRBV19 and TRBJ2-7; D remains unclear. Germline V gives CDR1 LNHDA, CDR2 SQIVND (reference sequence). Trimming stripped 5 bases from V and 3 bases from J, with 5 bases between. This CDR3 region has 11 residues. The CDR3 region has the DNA TGTGCCAGTAGTTTATTCTACGAGCAGTACTTC. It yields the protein CASSLFYEQYF.

CDR3 sequence (DNA): TGTGCCAGCAGCGACCCCTCGCGGGAGTATGATGAGCAGTTCTTC. This sequence encodes CASSDPSREYDEQFF. V and J are TRBV2 and TRBJ2-1; TRBD2 matches at 7 bases. Per germline, CDR1 SNHLY and CDR2 FYNNEI. V shed 6 bases, J shed 8 bases, and the junction held 13 bases outside the gene matches. The CDR3 length is 15 residues.

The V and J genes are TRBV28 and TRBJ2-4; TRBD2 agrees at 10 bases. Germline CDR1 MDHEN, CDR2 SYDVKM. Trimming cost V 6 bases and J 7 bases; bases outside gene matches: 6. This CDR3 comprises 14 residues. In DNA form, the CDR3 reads TGTGCCAGCAGACCAAGCGGGAGGGGTAACATTCAGTACTTC. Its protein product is CASRPSGRGNIQYF.

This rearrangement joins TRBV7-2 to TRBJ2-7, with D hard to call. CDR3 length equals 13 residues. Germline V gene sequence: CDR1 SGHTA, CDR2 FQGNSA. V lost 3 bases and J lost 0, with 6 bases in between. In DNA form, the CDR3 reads TGTGCCAGCAGCTTGGCCTTCTCCTACGAGCAGTACTTC. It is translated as CASSLAFSYEQYF.

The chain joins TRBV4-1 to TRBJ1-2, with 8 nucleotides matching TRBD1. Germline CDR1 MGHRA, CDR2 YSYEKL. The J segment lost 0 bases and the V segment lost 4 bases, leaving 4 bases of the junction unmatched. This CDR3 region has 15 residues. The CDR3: CASSRSGQANYGYTF. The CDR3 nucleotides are TGCGCCAGCAGCCGGTCGGGACAGGCTAACTATGGCTACACCTTC.

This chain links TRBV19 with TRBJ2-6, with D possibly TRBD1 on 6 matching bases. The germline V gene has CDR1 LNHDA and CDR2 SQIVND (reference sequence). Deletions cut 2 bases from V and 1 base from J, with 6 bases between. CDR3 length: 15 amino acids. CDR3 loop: CASSIRGSGANVLTF. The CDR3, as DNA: TGTGCCAGTAGTATAAGGGGGTCTGGGGCCAACGTCCTGACTTTC.

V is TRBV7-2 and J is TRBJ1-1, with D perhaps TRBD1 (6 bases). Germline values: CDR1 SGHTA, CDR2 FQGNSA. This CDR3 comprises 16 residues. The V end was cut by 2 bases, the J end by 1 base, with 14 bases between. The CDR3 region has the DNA TGTGCCAGCAGCTTATTGGGGGCAGGGAAGAACACTGAAGCTTTCTTT. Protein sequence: CASSLLGAGKNTEAFF.

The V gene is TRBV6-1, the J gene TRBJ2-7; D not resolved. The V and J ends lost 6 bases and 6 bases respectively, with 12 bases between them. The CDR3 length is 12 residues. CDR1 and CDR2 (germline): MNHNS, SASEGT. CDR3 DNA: TGTGCCAGCAGAGAACTCGACCGCGAGCAGTACTTC. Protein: CASRELDREQYF.

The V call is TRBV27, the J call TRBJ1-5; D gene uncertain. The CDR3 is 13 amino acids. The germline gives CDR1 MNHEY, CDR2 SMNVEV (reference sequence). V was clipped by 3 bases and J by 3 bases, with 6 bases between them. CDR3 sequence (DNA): TGTGCCAGCAGTTTTGCGTACAATCAGCCCCAGCATTTT. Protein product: CASSFAYNQPQHF.

Here the CDR3 DNA reads TGTGCCAGCAGTTTACAGCAGGGGGGAACCTACGAGCAGTACTTC. It yields the protein CASSLQQGGTYEQYF. The V and J genes are TRBV27 and TRBJ2-7, with D perhaps TRBD1 (7 bases). Deletions cut 2 bases from V and 2 bases from J, with 13 bases between. Germline V gene sequence: CDR1 MNHEY, CDR2 SMNVEV (reference sequence). The CDR3 totals 15 residues.

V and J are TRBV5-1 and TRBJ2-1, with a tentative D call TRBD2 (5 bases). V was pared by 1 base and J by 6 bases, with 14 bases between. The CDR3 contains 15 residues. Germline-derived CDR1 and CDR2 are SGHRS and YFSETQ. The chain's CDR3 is CASSLMGVGSNEQFF. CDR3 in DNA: TGCGCCAGCAGCTTGATGGGAGTGGGAAGCAATGAGCAGTTCTTC.

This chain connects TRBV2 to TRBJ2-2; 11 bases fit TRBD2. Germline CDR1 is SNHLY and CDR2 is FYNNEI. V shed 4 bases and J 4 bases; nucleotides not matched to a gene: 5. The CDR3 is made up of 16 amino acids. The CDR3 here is CASSGLAGLVTGELFF. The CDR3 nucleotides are TGTGCCAGCAGTGGACTAGCGGGATTGGTCACCGGGGAGCTGTTTTTT.

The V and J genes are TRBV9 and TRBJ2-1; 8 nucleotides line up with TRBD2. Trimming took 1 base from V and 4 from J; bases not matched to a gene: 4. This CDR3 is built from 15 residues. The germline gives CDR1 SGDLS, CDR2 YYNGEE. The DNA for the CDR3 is TGTGCCAGCAGCGTACGGGAGGGCGAATACAATGAGCAGTTCTTC. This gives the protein CASSVREGEYNEQFF.

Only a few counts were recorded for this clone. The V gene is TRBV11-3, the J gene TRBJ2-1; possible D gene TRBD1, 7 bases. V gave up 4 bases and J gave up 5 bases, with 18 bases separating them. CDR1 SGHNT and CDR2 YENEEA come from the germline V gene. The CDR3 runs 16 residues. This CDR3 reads CASSSGGTLGDNEQFF. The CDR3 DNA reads TGTGCCAGCAGCTCAGGGGGGACCCTCGGGGACAATGAGCAGTTCTTC.

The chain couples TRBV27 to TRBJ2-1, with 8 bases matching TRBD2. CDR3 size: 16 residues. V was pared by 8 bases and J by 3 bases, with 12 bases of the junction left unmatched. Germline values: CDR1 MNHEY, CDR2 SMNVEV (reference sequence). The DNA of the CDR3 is TGTGCCAGCGTACGCCTGAGGAGCGGGAGCTACAATGAGCAGTTCTTC. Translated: CASVRLRSGSYNEQFF.

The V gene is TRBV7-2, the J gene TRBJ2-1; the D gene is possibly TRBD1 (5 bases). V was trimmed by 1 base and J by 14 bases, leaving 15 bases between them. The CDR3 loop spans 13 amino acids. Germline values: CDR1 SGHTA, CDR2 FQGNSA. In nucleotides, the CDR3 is TGTGCCAGCAGCTTAGAATGGGGCGGCAGTAAGTTCTTC. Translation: CASSLEWGGSKFF. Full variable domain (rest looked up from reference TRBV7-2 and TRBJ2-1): GAGVSQSPSNKVTEKGKDVELRCDPISGHTALYWYRQSLGQGLEFLIYFQGNSAPDKSGLPSDRFSAERTGGSVSTLTIQRTQQEDSAVYLCASSLEWGGSKFFGPGTRLTVL.

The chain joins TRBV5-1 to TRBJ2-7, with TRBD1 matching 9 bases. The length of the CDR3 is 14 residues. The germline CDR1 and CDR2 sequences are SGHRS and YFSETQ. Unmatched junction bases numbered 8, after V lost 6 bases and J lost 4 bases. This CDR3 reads CASKAGTGLYEQYF. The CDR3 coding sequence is TGCGCCAGCAAAGCCGGGACAGGGTTGTACGAGCAGTACTTC.

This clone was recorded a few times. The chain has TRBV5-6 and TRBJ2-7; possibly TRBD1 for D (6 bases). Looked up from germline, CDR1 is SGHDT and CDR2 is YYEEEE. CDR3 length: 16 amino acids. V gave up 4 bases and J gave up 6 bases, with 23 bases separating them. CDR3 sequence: CASSLRNLGHIGEQYF. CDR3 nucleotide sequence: TGTGCCAGCAGCCTACGGAACTTGGGACATATCGGCGAGCAGTACTTC.

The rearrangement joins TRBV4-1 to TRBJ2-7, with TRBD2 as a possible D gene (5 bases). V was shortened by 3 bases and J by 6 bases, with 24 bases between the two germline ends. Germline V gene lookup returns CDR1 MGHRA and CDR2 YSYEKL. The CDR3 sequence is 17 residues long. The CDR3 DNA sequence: TGCGCCAGCAGCCATTCCCTTCGAGGGAGCAAGCCCCTCGAGCAGTACTTC. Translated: CASSHSLRGSKPLEQYF.

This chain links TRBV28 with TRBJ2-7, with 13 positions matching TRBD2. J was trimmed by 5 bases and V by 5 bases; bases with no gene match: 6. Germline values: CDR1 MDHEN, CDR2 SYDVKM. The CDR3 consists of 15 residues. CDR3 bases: TGTGCCAGCAGTCCCAAGGGACTAGCGGGAAACGAGCAGTACTTC. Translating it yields CASSPKGLAGNEQYF.

The CDR3 coding sequence is TGTGCCAGCAGCCGAGGGACTAGTGGTACCTACAATGAGCAGTTCTTC. This gives the protein CASSRGTSGTYNEQFF. The chain carries TRBV4-2 and TRBJ2-1; 8 bases align to TRBD2. The CDR3 spans 16 residues. The germline CDR1 and CDR2 sequences are LGHNA and YNFKEQ. The V gene end was trimmed by 4 bases and the J gene end by 2 bases; junction bases not matched to a gene: 7.

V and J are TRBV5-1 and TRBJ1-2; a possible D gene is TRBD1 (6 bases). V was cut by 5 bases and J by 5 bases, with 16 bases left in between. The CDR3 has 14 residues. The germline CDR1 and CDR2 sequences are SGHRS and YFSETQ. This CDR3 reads CASRETGGHYGYTF. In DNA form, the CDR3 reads TGCGCCAGCAGGGAGACAGGAGGCCATTATGGCTACACCTTC.

This chain's CDR3 is CASSSTTGGAGNYGYTF. Written as DNA, the CDR3 is TGTGCCAGCAGCTCTACCACGGGGGGCGCCGGTAACTATGGCTACACCTTC. The chain is built from TRBV4-2 and TRBJ1-2, with a weak D call TRBD1 (6 bases). The CDR3 sequence is 17 residues long. CDR1 is LGHNA and CDR2 is YNFKEQ in the germline V gene. V shed 5 bases and J shed 1 base, with 20 bases lying between them.

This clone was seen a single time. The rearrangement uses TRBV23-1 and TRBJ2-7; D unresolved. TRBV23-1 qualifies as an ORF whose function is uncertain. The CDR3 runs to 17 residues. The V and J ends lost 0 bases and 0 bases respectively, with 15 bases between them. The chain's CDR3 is CASSQSKVRTDSYEQYF. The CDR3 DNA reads TGCGCCAGCAGTCAATCGAAGGTGCGGACGGACTCCTACGAGCAGTACTTC.

The DNA of the CDR3 is TGTGCCAGCAGCCCGAGCAGGACAGTAGTCACAGATACGCAGTATTTT. Translated, it gives CASSPSRTVVTDTQYF. The gene calls are TRBV5-5 and TRBJ2-3; tentatively, D is TRBD1 (6 bases). The CDR3 sequence is 16 residues long. V lost 4 bases to trimming and J lost 2 bases, with 17 bases between them. Germline V lookup: CDR1 SGHKS, CDR2 YYEKEE (reference sequence).

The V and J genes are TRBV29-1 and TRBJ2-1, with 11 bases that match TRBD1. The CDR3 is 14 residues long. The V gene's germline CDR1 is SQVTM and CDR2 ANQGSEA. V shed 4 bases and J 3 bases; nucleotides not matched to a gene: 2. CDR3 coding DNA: TGCAGCGTTGGGACAGGGGGCGTCTACAATGAGCAGTTCTTC. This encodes CSVGTGGVYNEQFF.

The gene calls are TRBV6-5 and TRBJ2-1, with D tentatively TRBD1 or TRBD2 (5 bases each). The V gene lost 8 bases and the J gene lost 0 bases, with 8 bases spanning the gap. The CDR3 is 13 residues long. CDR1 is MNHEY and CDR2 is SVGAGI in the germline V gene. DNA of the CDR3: TGTGCCAGCCGGGGCTCCTCCTACAATGAGCAGTTCTTC. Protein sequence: CASRGSSYNEQFF.

The CDR3 region has the DNA TGTGCCAGTGCCAATCTGGTAGGTGGGGAAGCTTTCTTT. Its translation: CASANLVGGEAFF. This rearrangement joins TRBV19 to TRBJ1-1; D gene ambiguous. Germline V gives CDR1 LNHDA, CDR2 SQIVND (reference sequence). The CDR3 totals 13 residues. Trimming pared 8 bases from V and 8 bases from J, leaving 18 bases between. The full variable domain, in which reference TRBV19 and TRBJ1-1 provide the parts outside the CDR3, is DGGITQSPKYLFRKEGQNVTLSCEQNLNHDAMYWYRQDPGQGLRLIYYSQIVNDFQKGDIAEGYSVSREKKESFPLTVTSAQKNPTAFYLCASANLVGGEAFFGQGTRLTVV.